Listed here are 30 T cell receptor beta chains from one sample, sequenced in a study of blood T cell repertoires in COVID-19. Generated by immunoSEQ multiplex PCR, the TCRdb table keeps only in-frame clones and is missing some. The sample contains a few hundred thousand clones, around 84% of which appear only once. The material sequenced was PBMCs or T cells enriched from blood (not recorded which). These receptors were taken from a man aged 30 to 39 with acute COVID-19.

The gene calls are TRBV10-3 and TRBJ2-7; perhaps TRBD2 as D (7 bases). Trimming took off 0 bases at V and 6 bases at J, with 12 bases between the two ends. The CDR3 has 14 amino acids. Germline CDR1 and CDR2: ENHRY and SYGVKD. CDR3 bases: TGTGCCATCAGTGAGTCGCGGGGGCCTGGCGAGCAGTACGTC. It codes for CAISESRGPGEQYV.

The chain combines TRBV7-8 with TRBJ2-1; possible D gene TRBD1, 6 bases. Per the germline V gene, CDR1 is SGHVS and CDR2 is FQNEAQ. The CDR3 runs 17 residues. V lost 2 bases to trimming and J lost 6 bases, with 20 bases between them. The CDR3 protein is CASSLLEQGFSPNEQFF. The CDR3 DNA sequence: TGTGCCAGCAGCTTACTGGAACAGGGTTTTTCCCCCAATGAGCAGTTCTTC.

The chain employs TRBV28 and TRBJ1-2, with D possibly matching TRBD1 (5 bases). Looked up from germline, CDR1 is MDHEN and CDR2 is SYDVKM. This CDR3 comprises 14 residues. The V and J ends lost 10 bases and 3 bases respectively, with 18 bases between them. The CDR3 sequence: CATGEEGWYYGYTF. The DNA for the CDR3 is TGTGCCACCGGCGAGGAGGGGTGGTACTATGGCTACACCTTC.

This clone was seen a single time. The chain couples TRBV28 to TRBJ1-1; D gene uncertain. Between the trimmed V and J ends, which lost 6 bases and 1 base, there was a span of 12 bases. Germline V gene sequence: CDR1 MDHEN, CDR2 SYDVKM. This CDR3 is built from 14 residues. CDR3: CASRRAYPNTEAFF. CDR3 bases: TGTGCCAGCAGGCGCGCATACCCGAACACTGAAGCTTTCTTT.

This clone has only one observation. The chain recombines TRBV2 with TRBJ2-1; tentative D call: TRBD1 (5 bases). Germline V gene data show CDR1 as SNHLY and CDR2 as FYNNEI. Trimming stripped 8 bases from V and 0 bases from J, with 5 bases between. The CDR3 has 12 amino acids. CDR3 amino acids: CASQGSYNEQFF. The CDR3 nucleotides are TGTGCCAGCCAGGGCTCCTACAATGAGCAGTTCTTC.

The V gene is TRBV7-6, the J gene TRBJ1-1; D not resolved. The CDR3 has 13 amino acids. The germline CDR1 and CDR2 sequences are SGHVS and FNYEAQ. Trimming cost V 4 bases and J 2 bases, with 8 bases left between them. The CDR3 coding sequence is TGTGCCAGCAGCTCGGGAGTTAACACTGAAGCTTTCTTT. It codes for CASSSGVNTEAFF.

This clone was counted once. This chain uses TRBV11-1 with TRBJ2-1, with D possibly TRBD2 on 6 matching bases. V lost 5 bases to trimming and J lost 7 bases, with 18 bases between them. This CDR3 region has 15 residues. Germline V lookup: CDR1 SGHAT, CDR2 FQDESV (reference sequence). CDR3 nucleotide sequence: TGTGCCAGCAGCCCGAGGTCGGGACTTTTAAATGAGCAGTTCTTC. It yields the protein CASSPRSGLLNEQFF.

The chain recombines TRBV5-8 with TRBJ1-5, with 8 positions matching TRBD1. This CDR3 region has 14 residues. Germline CDR1 reads SGHTS; CDR2 reads YDEGEE. V shed 4 bases, J shed 4 bases, and the junction held 4 bases outside the gene matches. CDR3 nucleotide sequence: TGTGCCAGCAGCCACTACAGGGGGAATCAGCCCCAGCATTTT. Its translation: CASSHYRGNQPQHF.

V usage is TRBV2 and J usage is TRBJ2-1, with a weak D call TRBD2 (7 bases). From germline, CDR1 is SNHLY and CDR2 FYNNEI. V was pared by 3 bases and J by 6 bases, with 15 bases between. CDR3 length: 15 residues. The CDR3 loop is CASSDLAGASNEQFF. The CDR3 nucleotides are TGTGCCAGCAGTGATTTGGCGGGGGCCTCCAATGAGCAGTTCTTC. Looking up the rest from reference TRBV2 and TRBJ2-1 gives the full variable domain: EPEVTQTPSHQVTQMGQEVILRCVPISNHLYFYWYRQILGQKVEFLVSFYNNEISEKSEIFDDQFSVERPDGSNFTLKIRSTKLEDSAMYFCASSDLAGASNEQFFGPGTRLTVL.

The chain recombines TRBV11-2 with TRBJ2-1, with unresolved D. From germline, CDR1 is SGHAT and CDR2 FQNNGV. The CDR3 is made up of 14 amino acids. Trimming removed 5 bases at V and 0 bases at J, with 8 bases between. The CDR3, as DNA: TGTGCCAGCAGCCATTTAGCCTCCTACAATGAGCAGTTCTTC. It translates to CASSHLASYNEQFF.

The sample holds a few counts of this clone. In DNA, the CDR3 is TGTGCCACCCGTCCGCGCCTGCCCACTGAAGCTTTCTTT. The encoded protein is CATRPRLPTEAFF. The chain employs TRBV28 and TRBJ1-1; no firm D call. The CDR3 extends over 13 amino acids. From germline, CDR1 is MDHEN and CDR2 SYDVKM. With 10 bases removed from V and 4 bases from J, the gap between germline ends came to 16 bases.

J is TRBJ2-3 and V is TRBV11-3; 11 bases agree with TRBD2. The CDR3 extends over 16 amino acids. Losses at the gene ends were 5 bases for V and 2 bases for J; bases not matched to a gene: 6. Looked up from germline, CDR1 is SGHNT and CDR2 is YENEEA. The CDR3 protein is CASSPRTSGYTDTQYF. The CDR3, as DNA: TGTGCCAGCAGCCCCCGGACTAGCGGGTACACAGATACGCAGTATTTT.

The chain has TRBV7-3 and TRBJ2-1; 15 bases agree with TRBD2. CDR3 length: 14 residues. In germline, CDR1 is SGHTA, CDR2 FQGTGA. Losses at the gene ends were 5 bases for V and 13 bases for J; bases not matched to a gene: 6. DNA for the CDR3: TGTGCCAGCAGCGACGGGACTAGCGGGAGGTCCCAGTTCTTC. This gives the protein CASSDGTSGRSQFF.

The rearrangement uses TRBV24-1 and TRBJ1-2; 8 nucleotides match TRBD1. The CDR3 spans 15 residues. CDR1 and CDR2 from the germline V gene are KGHDR and SFDVKD. Trimming removed 2 bases from V and 4 bases from J; junction bases left unmatched: 5. The CDR3 DNA is TGTGCCACCAGTGATTCCGGGACAGGAAGCTATGGCTACACCTTC. It specifies CATSDSGTGSYGYTF.

The chain employs TRBV12-5 and TRBJ1-2, with unresolved D. This CDR3 has 12 amino acids. V gave up 6 bases and J gave up 0 bases, with 5 bases separating them. Germline assignment: CDR1 LGHNT and CDR2 FRNRAP. The CDR3 loop reads CASGYTNYGYTF. CDR3 DNA: TGTGCTAGTGGATATACTAACTATGGCTACACCTTC.

The rearrangement joins TRBV5-8 to TRBJ2-1, with a weak D call TRBD2 (5 bases). The V gene lost 1 base and the J gene lost 4 bases, with 12 bases spanning the gap. The CDR3 runs 15 residues. Germline-derived CDR1 and CDR2 are SGHTS and YDEGEE. CDR3 residues: CASSLYGGSYNEQFF. The CDR3 DNA sequence: TGTGCCAGCAGCTTGTATGGAGGATCTTACAATGAGCAGTTCTTC.

V is TRBV9 and J is TRBJ1-3; D may be TRBD1 (5 bases). Germline loops: CDR1 SGDLS, CDR2 YYNGEE. The CDR3 is 15 residues long. V lost 2 bases, J lost 3 bases, and 12 bases lay in between. CDR3 in amino acids: CASSVSGTVGNTIYF. In DNA form, the CDR3 reads TGTGCCAGCAGCGTGAGCGGGACGGTTGGAAACACCATATATTTT.

This sequence joins TRBV2 and TRBJ2-5; 7 positions match TRBD2. The CDR3 is 12 amino acids. From germline, CDR1 is SNHLY and CDR2 FYNNEI. V gave up 4 bases and J gave up 9 bases; unmatched junction bases: 5. The CDR3 here is CASSVGLAAQYF. The CDR3 DNA follows: TGTGCCAGCAGTGTAGGCCTAGCGGCCCAGTACTTC.

This rearrangement joins TRBV27 to TRBJ1-2; D is possibly TRBD1 (5 bases). V was trimmed by 5 bases and J by 6 bases, leaving 16 bases between them. Germline V lookup: CDR1 MNHEY, CDR2 SMNVEV (reference sequence). This CDR3 contains 14 residues. CDR3 amino acids: CASSPRGGSHGYTF. The CDR3 coding sequence is TGTGCCAGCAGTCCTAGGGGCGGAAGCCATGGCTACACCTTC.

This chain uses TRBV2 with TRBJ2-3; 11 nucleotides align to TRBD2. With V trimmed by 0 bases and J by 4 bases, 3 bases remained unmatched. Per germline, CDR1 SNHLY and CDR2 FYNNEI. The CDR3 contains 16 residues. Here the CDR3 reads CASSEAPSGGPDTQYF. The CDR3 region has the DNA TGTGCCAGCAGTGAAGCGCCTAGCGGGGGGCCAGATACGCAGTATTTT.

The rearrangement uses TRBV4-2 and TRBJ1-2; 7 nucleotides align to TRBD1. The CDR3 spans 17 residues. V shed 2 bases, J shed 3 bases, and the junction held 12 bases outside the gene matches. Germline CDR1 is LGHNA and CDR2 is YNFKEQ. CDR3 in DNA: TGTGCCAGCAGCCAATACACAGGGGATCGGAGTGACTATGGCTACACCTTC. The encoded protein is CASSQYTGDRSDYGYTF.

V is TRBV9 and J is TRBJ2-3; 12 bases align to TRBD2. CDR1 is SGDLS, CDR2 YYNGEE, per germline. This CDR3 is 16 amino acids long. The V gene end was trimmed by 4 bases and the J gene end by 0 bases; junction bases not matched to a gene: 3. The chain's CDR3 is CASSSLAGGSTDTQYF. In DNA, the CDR3 is TGTGCCAGCAGCTCTCTAGCGGGGGGGAGCACAGATACGCAGTATTTT.

The chain combines TRBV10-3 with TRBJ2-3, with D perhaps matching TRBD2 (6 bases). Germline V gives CDR1 ENHRY, CDR2 SYGVKD. The CDR3 is 16 residues long. The V end was cut by 0 bases, the J end by 0 bases, with 10 bases between. This CDR3 is CAISESAGPSTDTQYF. CDR3 sequence (DNA): TGTGCCATCAGTGAGTCTGCGGGGCCTAGCACAGATACGCAGTATTTT.

The chain carries TRBV5-4 and TRBJ2-1; a weak D match, TRBD2 (5 bases). V was clipped by 5 bases and J by 7 bases, with 16 bases between them. Germline V gene data show CDR1 as SGHNT and CDR2 as YYREEE (reference sequence). This CDR3 spans 14 amino acids. The CDR3 here is CASSEPGLGNEQFF. In DNA form, the CDR3 reads TGTGCCAGCAGTGAACCGGGATTGGGGAATGAGCAGTTCTTC.

V is TRBV3-1 (or the pseudogene TRBV3-2) and J is TRBJ1-3; the match to TRBD1 covers 9 bases. V trimming: 4 bases; J trimming: 7 bases; junction bases outside the gene matches: 5. Germline V lookup: CDR1 LGHDT, CDR2 YNNKEL (reference sequence). The CDR3 contains 14 residues. CDR3 nucleotides: TGTGCCAGCAGCCGGGGACAGGGAGGCAACACCATATATTTT. This sequence encodes CASSRGQGGNTIYF.

For this clone: Other DNA sequences within the sample encode an identical CDR3. The chain combines TRBV28 with TRBJ1-3; D gene ambiguous. The germline CDR1 and CDR2 sequences are MDHEN and SYDVKM. Deletions cut 2 bases from V and 0 bases from J, with 5 bases between. The CDR3 runs to 14 residues. The CDR3 DNA reads as TGTGCCAGCAGTTTAACCGGCTCTGGAAACACCATATATTTT. This codes for CASSLTGSGNTIYF. Complete variable domain (other parts from reference TRBV28 and TRBJ1-3): DVKVTQSSRYLVKRTGEKVFLECVQDMDHENMFWYRQDPGLGLRLIYFSYDVKMKEKGDIPEGYSVSREKKERFSLILESASTNQTSMYLCASSLTGSGNTIYFGEGSWLTVV.

This clone was found a few times. The chain links TRBV29-1 to TRBJ1-3; 7 nucleotides align to TRBD1. The CDR3 is 17 amino acids. CDR1 is SQVTM, CDR2 ANQGSEA, per germline. V lost 8 bases and J lost 0; bases outside the gene matches: 16. CDR3 sequence (DNA): TGCAGCACTTTAGGACAGGAGCTCCCCTCCTCTGGAAACACCATATATTTT. Its translation is CSTLGQELPSSGNTIYF.

There are a few counts of this clone. This chain uses TRBV13 with TRBJ2-1; 9 bases map to TRBD2. Germline assignment: CDR1 PRHDT and CDR2 FYEKMQ (reference sequence). The CDR3 has 18 residues. V lost 1 base, J lost 0 bases, and 7 bases stayed unmatched. CDR3 DNA sequence: TGTGCCAGCAGCTTAGAAGTAGCGGGAGCCAGCTCCTACAATGAGCAGTTCTTC. Its protein is CASSLEVAGASSYNEQFF.

The rearrangement links TRBV11-3 to TRBJ2-5, with 8 bases identical to TRBD1. The length of the CDR3 is 16 residues. Losses at the gene ends were 1 base for V and 4 bases for J; bases not matched to a gene: 8. In germline, CDR1 is SGHNT, CDR2 YENEEA. DNA of the CDR3: TGTGCCAGCAGCTTAGCACTATCAGGGGGCAGAGAGACCCAGTACTTC. Its protein product is CASSLALSGGRETQYF.

This clone has a single count. The chain employs TRBV11-2 and TRBJ1-2; a possible D gene is TRBD1 (5 bases). In germline, CDR1 is SGHAT, CDR2 FQNNGV. V was trimmed by 4 bases and J by 11 bases, leaving 20 bases between them. The CDR3 has 14 amino acids. CDR3 DNA sequence: TGTGCCAGCAGCTCAGGGCCGGGACGGGAGAGTTACACCTTC. Encoded protein: CASSSGPGRESYTF.